The 18 T cell receptor beta chains listed next were all sequenced from one sample in a study of T cells in localized non-small cell lung cancer. Assay: immunoSEQ multiplex PCR; the TCRdb copy retains only in-frame clones and omits some. The sample records around 15,000 clones, approximately 89% being singletons. This specimen was peripheral blood mononuclear cells, taken before any cancer treatment. The receptors stem from an older male donor with stage II lung adenocarcinoma.

This chain links TRBV30 with TRBJ2-7; 7 bases line up with TRBD2. The J segment lost 1 base and the V segment lost 8 bases, leaving 11 bases of the junction unmatched. The V gene's germline CDR1 is GTSNPN and CDR2 SVGIG (reference sequence). CDR3 length: 14 amino acids. CDR3 in amino acids: CAGGDSPVSYEQYF. CDR3 DNA sequence: TGTGCCGGGGGGGACTCGCCAGTTTCCTACGAGCAGTACTTC.

J is TRBJ2-7 and V is TRBV28, with D perhaps TRBD1 (6 bases). Germline assignment: CDR1 MDHEN and CDR2 SYDVKM. This CDR3 region has 13 residues. V lost 10 bases to trimming and J lost 0 bases, with 13 bases between them. For the CDR3, the DNA is TGTGCCACTACAGGGAACGACTCCTACGAGCAGTACTTC. Its translation is CATTGNDSYEQYF.

The chain couples TRBV27 to TRBJ1-1; D gene unclear. The V and J ends lost 2 bases and 2 bases respectively, with 6 bases between them. Germline-derived CDR1 and CDR2 are MNHEY and SMNVEV (reference sequence). The CDR3 length is 13 residues. CDR3 coding DNA: TGTGCCAGCAGTTTAGTCCGTAACACTGAAGCTTTCTTT. Its protein product is CASSLVRNTEAFF.

This clone was counted between two and nine times. V is TRBV19 and J is TRBJ2-6; the D call may be TRBD1 or TRBD2 (6 bases each). Between the trimmed V and J ends, which lost 8 bases and 2 bases, there was a span of 13 bases. The V gene's germline CDR1 is LNHDA and CDR2 SQIVND (reference sequence). The CDR3 sequence is 15 residues long. In nucleotides, the CDR3 is TGTGCCAGTTCGGAAGGGGGGACTGGGGCCAACGTCCTGACTTTC. Residues: CASSEGGTGANVLTF.

V is TRBV6-1 and J is TRBJ2-7; possibly TRBD1 for D (6 bases). The CDR3 is 12 amino acids. V was clipped by 6 bases and J by 7 bases, with 13 bases between them. Germline CDR1 MNHNS, CDR2 SASEGT. CDR3: CASSLDRGEQYF. CDR3 nucleotides: TGTGCCAGCAGCCTGGACAGAGGTGAGCAGTACTTC.

The chain employs TRBV5-4 and TRBJ2-3, with 11 bases that match TRBD2. Germline V lookup: CDR1 SGHNT, CDR2 YYREEE (reference sequence). Trimming cost V 5 bases and J 2 bases; bases outside gene matches: 7. The CDR3 consists of 16 residues. The CDR3 DNA is TGTGCCAGCAGTCCGGGACTAGCGGACTTCACAGATACGCAGTATTTT. Translating it yields CASSPGLADFTDTQYF.

This chain connects TRBV14 to TRBJ1-1; D gene uncertain. CDR1 and CDR2 (germline): SGHDN, FVKESK. This CDR3 comprises 13 residues. V was clipped by 5 bases and J by 0 bases, with 7 bases between them. The CDR3: CASSYSMNTEAFF. In nucleotides, the CDR3 is TGTGCCAGCAGCTACAGCATGAACACTGAAGCTTTCTTT.

The genes are TRBV2 and TRBJ2-7; D possibly matches TRBD1 or TRBD2 (5 bases each). This CDR3 comprises 13 residues. CDR1 is SNHLY, CDR2 FYNNEI, per germline. Deletions cut 6 bases from V and 4 bases from J, with 13 bases between. Here the CDR3 DNA reads TGTGCCAGCAGCCGGGACCTTTCTTACGAGCAGTACTTC. Its translation: CASSRDLSYEQYF. The whole variable domain, remainder taken from reference TRBV2 and TRBJ2-7, is EPEVTQTPSHQVTQMGQEVILRCVPISNHLYFYWYRQILGQKVEFLVSFYNNEISEKSEIFDDQFSVERPDGSNFTLKIRSTKLEDSAMYFCASSRDLSYEQYFGPGTRLTVT.

The V and J genes are TRBV14 and TRBJ2-2; D is undetermined. The CDR3 is 14 residues long. Germline CDR1 SGHDN, CDR2 FVKESK. Trimming removed 0 bases from V and 4 bases from J, with 6 bases in between. This chain's CDR3 is CASSQDWTTGELFF. The CDR3 DNA is TGTGCCAGCAGCCAAGATTGGACCACCGGGGAGCTGTTTTTT.

The rearrangement joins TRBV4-1 to TRBJ2-3; no clear D. Germline CDR1 MGHRA, CDR2 YSYEKL. This CDR3 has 12 amino acids. V lost 0 bases and J lost 7, with 5 bases in between. CDR3 in amino acids: CASSQDINTQYF. In DNA form, the CDR3 reads TGCGCCAGCAGCCAAGATATAAATACGCAGTATTTT.

This chain connects TRBV19 to TRBJ2-7; 8 positions agree with TRBD1. Germline V lookup: CDR1 LNHDA, CDR2 SQIVND (reference sequence). The CDR3 extends over 14 amino acids. Trimming removed 5 bases from V and 7 bases from J; junction bases left unmatched: 10. The CDR3: CASSQTGQVREQYF. The DNA of the CDR3 is TGTGCCAGTAGTCAAACGGGACAGGTTCGGGAGCAGTACTTC.

The rearrangement joins TRBV19 to TRBJ1-5, with D possibly matching TRBD1 (5 bases). This CDR3 contains 15 residues. Germline-derived CDR1 and CDR2 are LNHDA and SQIVND (reference sequence). V lost 3 bases, J lost 1 base, and 10 bases lay in between. Here the CDR3 DNA reads TGTGCCAGTAGTATCTGGGGGGACAGCAATCAGCCCCAGCATTTT. It specifies CASSIWGDSNQPQHF.

The gene calls are TRBV5-4 and TRBJ2-7; the D is unclear. The CDR3 sequence is 13 residues long. Trimming left V 3 bases short and J 3 bases short, with 10 bases between. Looked up from germline, CDR1 is SGHNT and CDR2 is YYREEE (reference sequence). The CDR3 bases are TGTGCCAGCAGCTCTTCCCCGGGCTACGAGCAGTACTTC. As protein: CASSSSPGYEQYF.

Comment on this clone: The germline gene is not matched at one end of the junction; a read error may be the cause. The J gene is TRBJ2-2, the V gene TRBV6-1, with D perhaps assigned TRBD1 or TRBD2 (7 bases each). CDR3 length: 15 residues. Germline lookup yields CDR1 MNHNS and CDR2 SASEGT. The CDR3 here is CASRGTNPNTGELFF. The CDR3 DNA is TGTGCGAGCAGGGGGACTAACCCGAACACCGGGGAGCTGTTTTTT.

V gene TRBV15 combines with J gene TRBJ1-2, with TRBD1 matching 8 bases. Unmatched junction bases numbered 11, after V lost 3 bases and J lost 8 bases. Germline V gives CDR1 LNHNV, CDR2 YYDKDF (reference sequence). There are 15 residues in the CDR3. The chain's CDR3 is CATSSLLTGVDGYTF. CDR3 nucleotide sequence: TGTGCCACCAGCAGCCTCCTGACAGGGGTGGACGGCTACACCTTC.

The rearrangement joins TRBV28 to TRBJ1-2, with D tentatively TRBD1 (6 bases). The CDR3 is 15 amino acids. Per germline, CDR1 MDHEN and CDR2 SYDVKM. Trimming cost V 1 base and J 3 bases, with 12 bases left between them. CDR3 bases: TGTGCCAGCAGTTTATCGGGGGGCTCAGACTATGGCTACACCTTC. Translating it yields CASSLSGGSDYGYTF.

The rearrangement links TRBV4-1 to TRBJ2-1; 15 nucleotides line up with TRBD2. From germline, CDR1 is MGHRA and CDR2 YSYEKL. The CDR3 contains 16 residues. Losses at the gene ends were 1 base for V and 7 bases for J; bases not matched to a gene: 2. The CDR3 bases are TGCGCCAGCAGCCAAGGGACTAGCGGGAGGGTTAATGAGCAGTTCTTC. It is translated as CASSQGTSGRVNEQFF.

In this sample, this clone turned up once. The V call is TRBV10-3, the J call TRBJ1-5, with a weak D call TRBD1 (5 bases). CDR3 length equals 14 residues. Per the germline V gene, CDR1 is ENHRY and CDR2 is SYGVKD. The V end was cut by 6 bases, the J end by 2 bases, with 11 bases between. CDR3 region: CAISDSWGNQPQHF. CDR3 nucleotides: TGTGCCATCAGCGACAGTTGGGGCAATCAGCCCCAGCATTTT.